This TCR beta chain was found in a study of cytomegalovirus exposure and HLA in healthy donors. Study results and caveats: Rarity marked most TCR sequences, yet some public TCRs occurred in many donors. Within a later analysis, the majority of CMV-associated TCR beta chains appeared HLA-restricted. The authors confirmed in vitro that three CMV-associated chains were specific for CMV antigens.

CDR1 is SGHTA, CDR2 FQGTGA, per germline. Trimming took 6 bases from V and 6 from J; bases not matched to a gene: 8. CDR3 size: 15 residues. A multiplex PCR was run with 60 Vbeta primers and 13 Jbeta primers. As processed by the authors: It was a later analysis that counted about 80 million unique TCR beta chains, of which some 12 million were shared. Sequenced by immunoSEQ multiplex PCR; TCRdb stores in-frame clones only, minus some. The DNA gave D and trimming, while V, J and clone size come from that table. Of around 160,000 clones listed, 75% are singletons. As to this clone: Antigen: not known.

The TCR was taken from a woman in her 40s in good health and CMV-seropositive. Sample: PBMCs. The chain joins TRBV7-3 to TRBJ2-1, with 10 bases fitting TRBD2. The CDR3 region has the DNA TGTGCCAGCAGTCTGAGCGGGAGGGGCGGCAATGAGCAGTTCTTC. Its protein is CASSLSGRGGNEQFF.